This T cell receptor (beta chain) appears in the sequencing data of a study of CD8+CD57+ T cells in acquired aplastic anemia. This clonotype was counted at least ten times. As yet, its antigen is unknown. Points from the study as a whole: Found in both controls and patients were around 31 CD8+ CDR3 sequences.

Sequencing involved patients with CD8+CD57+ cell expansion previously shown by flow cytometry. V was cut by 6 bases and J by 0 bases, with 12 bases left in between. This CDR3 has 13 residues. The V gene's germline CDR1 is DFQATT and CDR2 SNEGSKA (reference sequence). TCR beta VDJ combinations and CDR3 sequences were profiled from genomic DNA. TCRdb re-analysed the reads in MiXCR, keeping a single row per CDR3 protein. This sample has nearly 60,000 distinct CDR3 sequences, with about 56% found just once. This sequence originates from a human donor with aplastic anemia. V gene TRBV20-1 combines with J gene TRBJ2-7, with D possibly being TRBD2 (6 bases). The sample taken for sequencing was sorted CD4+, CD8+, or CD8+CD57+ T cells (not recorded which) from PBMCs. CDR3 in amino acids: CSARRGTSYEQYF. In DNA, the CDR3 is TGCAGTGCCCGCCGGGGGACCTCCTACGAGCAGTACTTC.